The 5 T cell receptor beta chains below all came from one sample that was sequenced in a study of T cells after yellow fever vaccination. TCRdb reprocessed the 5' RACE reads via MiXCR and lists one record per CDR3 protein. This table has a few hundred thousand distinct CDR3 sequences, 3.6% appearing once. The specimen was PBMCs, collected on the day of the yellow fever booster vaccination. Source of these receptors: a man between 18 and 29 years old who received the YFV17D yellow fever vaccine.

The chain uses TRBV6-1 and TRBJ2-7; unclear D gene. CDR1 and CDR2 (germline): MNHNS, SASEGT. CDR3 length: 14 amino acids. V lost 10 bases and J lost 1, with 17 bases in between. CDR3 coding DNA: TGTGCCACCCTAGACTTTCCCCAATCCTACGAGCAGTACGTC. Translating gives CATLDFPQSYEQYV.

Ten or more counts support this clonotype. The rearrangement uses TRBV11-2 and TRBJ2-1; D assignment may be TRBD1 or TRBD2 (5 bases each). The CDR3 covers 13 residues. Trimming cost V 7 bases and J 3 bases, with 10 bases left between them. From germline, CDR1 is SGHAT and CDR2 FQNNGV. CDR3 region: CASTRDGYNEQFF. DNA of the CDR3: TGTGCCAGCACCCGGGACGGCTACAATGAGCAGTTCTTC.

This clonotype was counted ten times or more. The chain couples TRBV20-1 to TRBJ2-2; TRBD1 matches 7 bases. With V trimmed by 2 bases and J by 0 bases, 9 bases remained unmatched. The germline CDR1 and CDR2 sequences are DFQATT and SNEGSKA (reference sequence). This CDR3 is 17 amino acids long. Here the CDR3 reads CSARPPPGTANTGELFF. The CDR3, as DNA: TGCAGTGCTAGACCCCCCCCCGGGACAGCGAACACCGGGGAGCTGTTTTTT.

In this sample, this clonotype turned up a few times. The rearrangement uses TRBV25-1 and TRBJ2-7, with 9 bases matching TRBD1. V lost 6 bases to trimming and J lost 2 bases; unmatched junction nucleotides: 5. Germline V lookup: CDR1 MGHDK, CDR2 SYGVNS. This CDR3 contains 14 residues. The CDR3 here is CASSGGQGTYEQYF. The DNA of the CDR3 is TGTGCCAGCAGCGGGGGACAGGGAACCTACGAGCAGTACTTC.

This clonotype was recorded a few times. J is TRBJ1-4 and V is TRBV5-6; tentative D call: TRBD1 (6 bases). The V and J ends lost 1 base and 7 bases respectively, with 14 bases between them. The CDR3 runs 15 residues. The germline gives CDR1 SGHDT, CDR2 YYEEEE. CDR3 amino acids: CASSLPGAEGEKLFF. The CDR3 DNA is TGTGCCAGCAGCTTGCCAGGGGCCGAGGGTGAAAAACTGTTTTTT. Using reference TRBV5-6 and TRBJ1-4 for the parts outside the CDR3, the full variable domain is DAGVTQSPTHLIKTRGQQVTLRCSPKSGHDTVSWYQQALGQGPQFIFQYYEEEERQRGNFPDRFSGHQFPNYSSELNVNALLLGDSALYLCASSLPGAEGEKLFFGSGTQLSVL.